The sequence of this T cell receptor (beta chain) was determined in a study of regulatory T cells in long-lasting Graves disease. The CDR3 length is 14 residues. V gave up 5 bases and J gave up 4 bases, with 12 bases separating them. From germline, CDR1 is MNHEY and CDR2 SMNVEV (reference sequence). For TCR beta, libraries came from iRepertoire HTBI primers and Arm-PCR of CDR3 regions. TCRdb reprocessed the multiplex PCR reads with MiXCR, giving one entry per CDR3 protein. The data hold some 340,000 distinct CDR3 sequences, with 12% observed a single time. Time point: newly diagnosed GD, antithyroid drugs for less than 3 months. PBMC-derived RNA was used for the TCR library. This clonotype was seen at least ten times. This sample was also put to use in a study of T cells in Graves' hyperthyroidism and ophthalmopathy. That study reports: Patients between 18 and 65 years old had hyperthyroidism, newly diagnosed and lasting under 2 months.

Sequenced here: peripheral blood mononuclear cells (PBMCs), sampled at new diagnosis, from a patient treated with antithyroid drugs. The TCR comes from a woman under 30 with Graves disease. This chain joins TRBV27 and TRBJ1-5; D gene uncertain. As DNA, the CDR3 is TGTGCCAGCAGTCCCTCGACTGGAAATCAGCCCCAGCATTTT. This gives the protein CASSPSTGNQPQHF.